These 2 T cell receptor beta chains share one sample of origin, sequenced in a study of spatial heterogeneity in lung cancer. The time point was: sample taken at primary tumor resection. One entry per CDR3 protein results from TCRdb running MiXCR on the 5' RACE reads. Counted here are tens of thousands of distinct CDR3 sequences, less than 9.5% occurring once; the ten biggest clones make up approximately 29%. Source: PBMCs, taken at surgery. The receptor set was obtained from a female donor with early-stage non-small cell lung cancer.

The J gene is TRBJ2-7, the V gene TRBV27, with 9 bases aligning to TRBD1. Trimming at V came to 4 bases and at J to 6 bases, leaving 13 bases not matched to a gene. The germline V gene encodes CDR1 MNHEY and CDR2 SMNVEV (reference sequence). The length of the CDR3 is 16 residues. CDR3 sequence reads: CASSSGTGSITFEQYF. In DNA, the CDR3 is TGTGCCAGCAGTTCCGGGACAGGGTCAATAACTTTCGAGCAGTACTTC.

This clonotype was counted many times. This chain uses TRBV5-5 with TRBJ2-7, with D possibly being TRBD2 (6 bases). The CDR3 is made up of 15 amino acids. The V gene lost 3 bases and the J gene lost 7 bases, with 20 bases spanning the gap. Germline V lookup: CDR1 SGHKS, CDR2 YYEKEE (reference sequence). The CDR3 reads CASSSLVGSAGEQYF. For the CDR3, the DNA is TGTGCCAGCAGCTCCCTGGTTGGTAGCGCGGGGGAGCAGTACTTC. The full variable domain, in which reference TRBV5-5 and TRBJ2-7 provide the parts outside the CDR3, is DAGVTQSPTHLIKTRGQQVTLRCSPISGHKSVSWYQQVLGQGPQFIFQYYEKEERGRGNFPDRFSARQFPNYSSELNVNALLLGDSALYLCASSSLVGSAGEQYFGPGTRLTVT.